These T cell receptor beta chains were read from a single sample in a study of OX40 agonist ivuxolimab in advanced cancers. Only in-frame clones appear in the TCRdb table, and some are missing; sequencing was by immunoSEQ multiplex PCR. The sample holds about 36,000 clones, 78% seen once. The starting material was CD4+ or CD8+ T cells sorted from blood, obtained in a trial of the OX40 agonist ivuxolimab. These receptors were taken from an adult with an advanced solid tumor such as melanoma, head and neck, liver or kidney cancer. Each CDR3 is given with its conserved first and last residue. A D gene is named only where the DNA matches it firmly. Rows may omit the clone size; those that give it use once, few, many or a size class.

len: 14
j_gene: TRBJ2-7
d_gene: NA
abundance: NA
v_gene: TRBV7-9
CDR3nt: TGTGCCAGCAGCGAAATTTCAGGGTCCTACGAGCAGTACTTC
CDR3aa: CASSEISGSYEQYF

len: 15
j_gene: TRBJ2-7
d_gene: NA
abundance: NA
v_gene: TRBV30
CDR3nt: TGTGCCTGGAGTCGAGGGGGTAGCGGATACTACGAGCAGTACTTC
CDR3aa: CAWSRGGSGYYEQYF

len: 16
j_gene: TRBJ2-3
d_gene: TRBD2
abundance: NA
v_gene: TRBV5-1
CDR3nt: TGCGCCAGCAGGTCGGGCGGGAGTCCTCGCACAGATACGCAGTATTTT
CDR3aa: CASRSGGSPRTDTQYF

len: 14
j_gene: TRBJ1-1
d_gene: TRBD1
abundance: NA
v_gene: TRBV6-5
CDR3nt: TGTGCCAGCAGGGGGACAGGGGAGCGCGCTGAAGCTTTCTTT
CDR3aa: CASRGTGERAEAFF

len: 11
j_gene: TRBJ2-7
d_gene: TRBD2
abundance: NA
v_gene: TRBV6-6
CDR3nt: TGTGCCAGCAGTTACAGCGGGGAGTGGTTCTTC
CDR3aa: CASSYSGEWFF

len: 15
j_gene: TRBJ1-6
d_gene: NA
abundance: NA
v_gene: TRBV15
CDR3nt: TGTGCCACCAGCAGAGATTCTCAGAGTAATTCACCCCTCCACTTT
CDR3aa: CATSRDSQSNSPLHF

len: 14
j_gene: TRBJ2-1
d_gene: NA
abundance: NA
v_gene: TRBV6-5
CDR3nt: TGTGCCAGCAGTCCGGGCCGGTCCCATAATGAGCAGTTCTTC
CDR3aa: CASSPGRSHNEQFF

len: 14
j_gene: TRBJ2-7
d_gene: TRBD2
abundance: NA
v_gene: TRBV19
CDR3nt: TGTGCCAGTAGTCCCGGACTAGCGGGAGGCGAGCAGTACTTC
CDR3aa: CASSPGLAGGEQYF

len: 16
j_gene: TRBJ2-3
d_gene: TRBD1
abundance: NA
v_gene: TRBV7-3
CDR3nt: TGTGCCAGCAGCCGGGACCCCAGGGGGTCTGGAGATACGCAGTATTTT
CDR3aa: CASSRDPRGSGDTQYF

len: 17
j_gene: TRBJ2-1
d_gene: TRBD2
abundance: NA
v_gene: TRBV19
CDR3nt: TGTGCCAGTAGTAAAGGGACTAGCGGGAGGCTCTACAATGAGCAGTTCTTC
CDR3aa: CASSKGTSGRLYNEQFF

len: 13
j_gene: TRBJ1-5
d_gene: NA
abundance: NA
v_gene: TRBV28
CDR3nt: TGTGCCAGCAGTTCGGGACCTTATCAGCCCCAGCATTTT
CDR3aa: CASSSGPYQPQHF

len: 15
j_gene: TRBJ2-5
d_gene: NA
abundance: NA
v_gene: TRBV4-1
CDR3nt: TGCGCCAGCAGCCAAGAAGATTGGGTGGGTGAGACCCAGTACTTC
CDR3aa: CASSQEDWVGETQYF

len: 13
j_gene: TRBJ2-2
d_gene: NA
abundance: NA
v_gene: TRBV7-2
CDR3nt: TGTGCCAGCAGCTTCAGGATAACCGGGGAGCTGTTTTTT
CDR3aa: CASSFRITGELFF

len: 14
j_gene: TRBJ2-5
d_gene: NA
abundance: NA
v_gene: TRBV11-2
CDR3nt: TGTGCCAGCAGCTTCCGACAGGGAGGAGGGACCCAGTACTTC
CDR3aa: CASSFRQGGGTQYF

len: 15
j_gene: TRBJ2-5
d_gene: TRBD1
abundance: NA
v_gene: TRBV7-2
CDR3nt: TGTGCCAGCAGCTTAGTGGGGGCACAGGGGGAGACCCAGTACTTC
CDR3aa: CASSLVGAQGETQYF

len: 14
j_gene: TRBJ2-1
d_gene: TRBD1
abundance: NA
v_gene: TRBV11-3
CDR3nt: TGTGCCAGCAGCTTGGGACAGGGTTTGAATGAGCAGTTCTTC
CDR3aa: CASSLGQGLNEQFF

len: 15
j_gene: TRBJ1-6
d_gene: NA
abundance: NA
v_gene: TRBV5-1
CDR3nt: TGCGCCAGCAGCTTGGTCCCGCAGGGTAATTCACCCCTCCACTTT
CDR3aa: CASSLVPQGNSPLHF

len: 15
j_gene: TRBJ2-3
d_gene: TRBD2
abundance: few
v_gene: TRBV6-6
CDR3nt: TGTGCCAGCAGGACTAGCGGGGGATTTGGAGATACGCAGTATTTT
CDR3aa: CASRTSGGFGDTQYF

len: 13
j_gene: TRBJ2-3
d_gene: NA
abundance: NA
v_gene: TRBV5-6
CDR3nt: TGTGCCAGCAGCTTTACAGCCACAGATACGCAGTATTTT
CDR3aa: CASSFTATDTQYF

len: 14
j_gene: TRBJ1-2
d_gene: NA
abundance: NA
v_gene: TRBV30
CDR3nt: TGTGCCTGGAGTCTAGCAGGCGGGCTCTATGGCTACACCTTC
CDR3aa: CAWSLAGGLYGYTF

len: 14
j_gene: TRBJ2-5
d_gene: TRBD2
abundance: NA
v_gene: TRBV28
CDR3nt: TGTGCCAGCAGGTCGACTAGCGGACTAGAGACCCAGTACTTC
CDR3aa: CASRSTSGLETQYF

len: 16
j_gene: TRBJ1-2
d_gene: TRBD1
abundance: NA
v_gene: TRBV7-9
CDR3nt: TGTGCCAGCAGTTACACCGGGACAGCTCGTACTACTGGCTACACCTTC
CDR3aa: CASSYTGTARTTGYTF

len: 15
j_gene: TRBJ2-3
d_gene: NA
abundance: NA
v_gene: TRBV14
CDR3nt: TGTGCCAGCAGCCAATCTTACAGCGACCTAGATACGCAGTATTTT
CDR3aa: CASSQSYSDLDTQYF

len: 14
j_gene: TRBJ2-4
d_gene: TRBD1
abundance: NA
v_gene: TRBV5-4
CDR3nt: TGTGCCAGCACCACGGGACAGGGGCAAAACATTCAGTACTTC
CDR3aa: CASTTGQGQNIQYF

len: 12
j_gene: TRBJ1-1
d_gene: NA
abundance: NA
v_gene: TRBV27
CDR3nt: TGTGCCAGCAGCCCTCGGGGGCTGGAAGCTTTCTTT
CDR3aa: CASSPRGLEAFF